Here is one T cell receptor beta chain with its context. From germline, CDR1 is SNHLY and CDR2 FYNNEI. V dropped 1 base and J dropped 3 bases, with 15 bases sitting between them. This CDR3 region has 17 residues. The sample is drawn from a study of OX40 agonist ivuxolimab in advanced cancers. The assay was immunoSEQ multiplex PCR, and TCRdb's table has in-frame clones only and misses some. Counted here are 90,000 to 100,000 clones, 70% to 90% occurring once; the ten biggest clones make up 0.79%. The rearrangement uses TRBV2 and TRBJ1-4; no firm D call. The clonotype originates from an adult with an advanced solid tumor such as melanoma, head and neck, liver or kidney cancer. The input for sequencing was CD4+ or CD8+ T cells sorted from blood, taken in a trial of the OX40 agonist ivuxolimab. The CDR3 sequence is CASSEVFSFISNEKLFF. The DNA of the CDR3 is TGTGCCAGCAGTGAAGTATTCAGTTTTATCTCTAATGAAAAACTGTTTTTT. Drawing the rest from reference TRBV2 and TRBJ1-4, the complete variable domain is EPEVTQTPSHQVTQMGQEVILRCVPISNHLYFYWYRQILGQKVEFLVSFYNNEISEKSEIFDDQFSVERPDGSNFTLKIRSTKLEDSAMYFCASSEVFSFISNEKLFFGSGTQLSVL.